A single sample gave rise to the 13 T cell receptor beta chains below, sequenced in a study of OX40 agonist ivuxolimab in advanced cancers. This table comes from immunoSEQ multiplex PCR, and its TCRdb copy is limited to in-frame clones, with some not included. The table records some 95,000 clones, around nine tenths of them present only once. The specimen comprised CD4+ or CD8+ T cells sorted from blood, sampled in a trial of the OX40 agonist ivuxolimab. The source of these receptors is an adult with an advanced solid tumor such as melanoma, head and neck, liver or kidney cancer.

The chain links TRBV5-1 to TRBJ2-3; maybe TRBD1 (7 bases). The germline gives CDR1 SGHRS, CDR2 YFSETQ. V was shortened by 2 bases and J by 5 bases, with 15 bases between the two germline ends. This CDR3 is built from 15 residues. For the CDR3, the DNA is TGCGCCAGCAGCTTAAGCGCAGGGGGGTTAGATACGCAGTATTTT. Translating it yields CASSLSAGGLDTQYF.

The chain is built from TRBV14 and TRBJ1-1; no definite D call. CDR3 size: 16 residues. The germline V gene encodes CDR1 SGHDN and CDR2 FVKESK. The V and J ends lost 0 bases and 0 bases respectively, with 11 bases between them. CDR3 nucleotides: TGTGCCAGCAGCCAAGACCTCCAAAGGATGAACACTGAAGCTTTCTTT. It is translated as CASSQDLQRMNTEAFF.

The genes are TRBV6-5 and TRBJ1-2; 8 bases line up with TRBD1. The J segment lost 5 bases and the V segment lost 2 bases, leaving 4 bases of the junction unmatched. The CDR3 loop spans 14 amino acids. CDR1 and CDR2 from the germline V gene are MNHEY and SVGAGI. The CDR3, as DNA: TGTGCCAGCAGTTACCGCGGACAGGGTTATGGCTACACCTTC. Encoded protein: CASSYRGQGYGYTF.

J is TRBJ2-1 and V is TRBV5-1, with D possibly matching TRBD1 (6 bases). The CDR3 is 14 residues long. Germline-derived CDR1 and CDR2 are SGHRS and YFSETQ. The V and J ends lost 7 bases and 6 bases respectively, with 17 bases between them. The CDR3 DNA reads TGCGCCAGCCAGGACAGACAGAGACGCAATGAGCAGTTCTTC. It codes for CASQDRQRRNEQFF. The full variable domain, completed using reference TRBV5-1 and TRBJ2-1, is KAGVTQTPRYLIKTRGQQVTLSCSPISGHRSVSWYQQTPGQGLQFLFEYFSETQRNKGNFPGRFSGRQFSNSRSEMNVSTLELGDSALYLCASQDRQRRNEQFFGPGTRLTVL.

The genes are TRBV5-4 and TRBJ2-3, with TRBD1 matching 7 bases. The CDR3 loop spans 15 amino acids. Germline values: CDR1 SGHNT, CDR2 YYREEE (reference sequence). The trim removed 4 bases at V and 4 bases at J, leaving 9 bases unmatched. Here the CDR3 DNA reads TGTGCCAGCAGCCAAAGAAACAGGGGAGCAGATACGCAGTATTTT. This translates into CASSQRNRGADTQYF. The whole variable domain, filled in from reference TRBV5-4 and TRBJ2-3, reads ETGVTQSPTHLIKTRGQQVTLRCSSQSGHNTVSWYQQALGQGPQFIFQYYREEENGRGNFPPRFSGLQFPNYSSELNVNALELDDSALYLCASSQRNRGADTQYFGPGTRLTVL.

The count of this clone is one. The rearrangement uses TRBV5-4 and TRBJ1-1, with D maybe TRBD1 (6 bases). Per the germline V gene, CDR1 is SGHNT and CDR2 is YYREEE (reference sequence). This CDR3 has 11 residues. Trimming removed 4 bases at V and 7 bases at J, with 8 bases between. The CDR3: CASSGQIEAFF. In DNA, the CDR3 is TGTGCCAGCAGCGGACAGATTGAAGCTTTCTTT.

The V gene is TRBV5-4, the J gene TRBJ2-3; either TRBD1 or TRBD2 may fit D (6 bases each). The CDR3 extends over 16 amino acids. Trimming stripped 2 bases from V and 4 bases from J, with 17 bases between. The V gene's germline CDR1 is SGHNT and CDR2 YYREEE (reference sequence). The CDR3 loop is CASSFRLVGASDTQYF. DNA for the CDR3: TGTGCCAGCAGCTTTCGACTAGTGGGGGCCTCAGATACGCAGTATTTT.

The chain uses TRBV11-2 and TRBJ2-5, with 8 bases fitting TRBD1. Losses at the gene ends were 4 bases for V and 4 bases for J; bases not matched to a gene: 11. The CDR3 sequence is 16 residues long. Per the germline V gene, CDR1 is SGHAT and CDR2 is FQNNGV. This CDR3 is CASSSTPTGVGETQYF. Here the CDR3 DNA reads TGTGCCAGCAGCTCTACCCCGACAGGGGTGGGAGAGACCCAGTACTTC.

This clone was observed a few times. V usage is TRBV19 and J usage is TRBJ2-2, with no clear D. The V and J ends lost 8 bases and 2 bases respectively, with 21 bases between them. The germline V gene has CDR1 LNHDA and CDR2 SQIVND (reference sequence). The CDR3 is made up of 17 amino acids. The CDR3 is CASEIGVSSENTGELFF. The CDR3, as DNA: TGTGCCAGTGAGATTGGTGTGTCTAGTGAAAACACCGGGGAGCTGTTTTTT.

V usage is TRBV6-4 and J usage is TRBJ1-2, with D uncertain. V was pared by 3 bases and J by 2 bases, with 13 bases between. Germline V gives CDR1 MRHNA, CDR2 SNTAGT. This CDR3 spans 15 amino acids. CDR3 DNA sequence: TGTGCCAGCAGTGATCAGGCACACTCGAACTATGGCTACACCTTC. This sequence encodes CASSDQAHSNYGYTF.

The rearrangement joins TRBV28 to TRBJ1-1; D is uncertain. Trimming removed 4 bases from V and 6 bases from J, with 15 bases in between. The germline gives CDR1 MDHEN, CDR2 SYDVKM. The CDR3 loop spans 14 amino acids. The chain's CDR3 is CASSSPPGYSEAFF. In DNA, the CDR3 is TGTGCCAGCAGTTCCCCGCCAGGCTATTCTGAAGCTTTCTTT.

V usage is TRBV4-1 and J usage is TRBJ1-5; 9 bases map to TRBD1. CDR1 is MGHRA, CDR2 YSYEKL, per germline. This CDR3 spans 13 amino acids. After removal of 5 bases from V and 5 bases from J, the junction contained 1 base not matched to a gene. The CDR3 region has the DNA TGCGCCAGCAGCTGGGACAGGGATCAGCCCCAGCATTTT. Protein sequence: CASSWDRDQPQHF.

The chain links TRBV19 to TRBJ2-7; TRBD1 agrees at 9 bases. CDR3 size: 14 residues. In germline, CDR1 is LNHDA, CDR2 SQIVND (reference sequence). The ends lost 7 bases at V and 3 bases at J; junction bases unmatched: 7. The CDR3 coding sequence is TGTGCCAGTAATCCCGGGACAGGGTTCTACGAGCAGTACTTC. Its protein is CASNPGTGFYEQYF. The variable domain in full, completed from reference TRBV19 and TRBJ2-7, reads DGGITQSPKYLFRKEGQNVTLSCEQNLNHDAMYWYRQDPGQGLRLIYYSQIVNDFQKGDIAEGYSVSREKKESFPLTVTSAQKNPTAFYLCASNPGTGFYEQYFGPGTRLTVT.